Below, one T cell receptor beta chain is given with its context. This entry comes from a study of CD8 T cells in Susac syndrome. With random hexamers, roughly 0.45 to 1 ug RNA was reverse transcribed. TCR beta CDR3 was amplified by immunoSEQ multiplex PCR. This amplification extended across 54 Vbeta and 13 Jbeta segments. TCRdb re-analysed the immunoSEQ multiplex PCR reads in MiXCR, keeping a single row per CDR3 protein. Among about 150,000 distinct CDR3 sequences, 95% to 96% were seen once, and the ten largest hold 0.14% to 0.15%. The germline V and J ends were trimmed by 4 bases and 5 bases, with 14 bases remaining between them. Germline V gives CDR1 SQVTM, CDR2 ANQGSEA. This CDR3 is 13 amino acids long.

Sequenced material: CD8+ T cells from PBMCs. The chain joins TRBV29-1 to TRBJ1-2; D is undetermined. The sequence was collected from a human donor with multiple sclerosis. CDR3 region: CSVASSTIYGYTF. In nucleotides, the CDR3 is TGCAGCGTTGCCAGTTCCACGATTTATGGCTACACCTTC.